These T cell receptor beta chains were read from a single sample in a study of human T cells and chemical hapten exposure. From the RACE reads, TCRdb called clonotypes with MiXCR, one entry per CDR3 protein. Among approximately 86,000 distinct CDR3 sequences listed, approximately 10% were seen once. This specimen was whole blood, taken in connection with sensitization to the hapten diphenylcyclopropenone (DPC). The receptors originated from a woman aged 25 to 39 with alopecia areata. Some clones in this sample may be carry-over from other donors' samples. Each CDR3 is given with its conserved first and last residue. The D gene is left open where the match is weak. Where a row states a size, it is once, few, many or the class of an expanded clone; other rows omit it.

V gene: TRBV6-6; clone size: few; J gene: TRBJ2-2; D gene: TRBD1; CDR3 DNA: TGTGCCAGTGGACAGGGTAACACCGGGGAGCTGTTTTTT; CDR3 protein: CASGQGNTGELFF
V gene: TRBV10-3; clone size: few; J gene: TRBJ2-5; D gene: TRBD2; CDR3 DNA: TGTGCCATCAGTGGGGACGGGACTAGCGGGAGAGAGACCCAGTACTTC; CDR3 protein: CAISGDGTSGRETQYF
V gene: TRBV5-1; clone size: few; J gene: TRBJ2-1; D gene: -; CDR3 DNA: TGCGCCAGCAGCTTGGGGACAGTGGACAATGAGCAGTTCTTC; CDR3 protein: CASSLGTVDNEQFF
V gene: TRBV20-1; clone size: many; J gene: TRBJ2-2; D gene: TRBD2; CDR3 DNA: TGCAGTGCTAGAGATATGGAACGGAGCGGGGCCGGGGAGCTGTTTTTT; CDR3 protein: CSARDMERSGAGELFF
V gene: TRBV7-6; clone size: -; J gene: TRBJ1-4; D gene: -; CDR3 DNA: TGTGCCAGCAGCTTTTCAAATGAAAAACTGTTTTTT; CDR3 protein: CASSFSNEKLFF
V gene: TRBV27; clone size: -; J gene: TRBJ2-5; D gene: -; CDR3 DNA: TGTGCCAGCAGTAGGGGACGGGGGCAGGTAGAGACCCAGTACTTC; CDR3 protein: CASSRGRGQVETQYF
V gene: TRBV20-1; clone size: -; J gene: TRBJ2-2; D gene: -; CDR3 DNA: TGCAGTGCCCCGGACCCTAGACGGTATAAGGGCGGGGAGCTGTTTTTT; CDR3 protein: CSAPDPRRYKGGELFF
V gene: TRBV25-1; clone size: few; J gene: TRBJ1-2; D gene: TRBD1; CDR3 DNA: TGTGCCAGCAGTGGACACCCGGGACAGGGTCTGATCTATGGCTACACCTTC; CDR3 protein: CASSGHPGQGLIYGYTF
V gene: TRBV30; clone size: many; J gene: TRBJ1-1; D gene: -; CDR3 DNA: TGTGCCTGGAGTCTCTGGGACGGAGGTAAAACTTTCTTT; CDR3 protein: CAWSLWDGGKTFF
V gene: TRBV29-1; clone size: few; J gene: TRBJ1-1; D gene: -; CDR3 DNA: TGCAGCGCACGAGGACATGAGGCTAGCACTGAAGCTTTCTTT; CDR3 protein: CSARGHEASTEAFF
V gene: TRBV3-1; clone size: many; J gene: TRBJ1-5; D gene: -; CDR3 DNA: TGTGCCAGCAGCCAATCCCAGGGGTGGAGCAATCAGCCCCAGCATTTT; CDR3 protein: CASSQSQGWSNQPQHF
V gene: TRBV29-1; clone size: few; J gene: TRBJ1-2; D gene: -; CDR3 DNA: TGCAGCGTTGAGCCGTTATCTAACTATGGCTACACCTTC; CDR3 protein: CSVEPLSNYGYTF
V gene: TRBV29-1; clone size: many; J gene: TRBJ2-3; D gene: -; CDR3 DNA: TGCAGCGGGGTCCCACAGGGTCCATCGTCGGCGCAGTATTTT; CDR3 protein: CSGVPQGPSSAQYF
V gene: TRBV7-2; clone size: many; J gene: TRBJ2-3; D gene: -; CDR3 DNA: TGTGCCAGCAGCTTAGTCCGCGCAGATACGCAGTATTTT; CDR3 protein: CASSLVRADTQYF
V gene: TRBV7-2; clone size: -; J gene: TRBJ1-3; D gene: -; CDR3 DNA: TGTGCCAGCAGCTTAGAAGACATACGAAACACCATATATTTT; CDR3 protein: CASSLEDIRNTIYF
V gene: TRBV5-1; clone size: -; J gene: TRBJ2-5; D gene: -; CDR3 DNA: TGCGCCAGCAGCCGAAACCCTGAAGAGACCCAGTACTTC; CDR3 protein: CASSRNPEETQYF
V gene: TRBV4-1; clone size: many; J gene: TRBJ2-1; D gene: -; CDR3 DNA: TGCGCCAGCAGCCAAGATCAGGGGGGCGGGGTAGGTCGGGTCTTC; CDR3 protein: CASSQDQGGGVGRVF
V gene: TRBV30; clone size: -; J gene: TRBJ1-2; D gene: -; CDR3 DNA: TGTGCCGGCCCCGGCAGGGAGGCTGGCTACACCTTC; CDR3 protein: CAGPGREAGYTF
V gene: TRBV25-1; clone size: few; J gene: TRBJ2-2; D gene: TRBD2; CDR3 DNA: TGTGCCAGCAGATCAGCGGGAGGAGAGACCGGGGAGCTGTTTTTT; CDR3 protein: CASRSAGGETGELFF
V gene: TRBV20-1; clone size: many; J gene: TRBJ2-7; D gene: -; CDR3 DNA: TGCAGTGCCTACGGGGGGCCTAGCGGTACCTACGAGCAGTACTTC; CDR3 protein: CSAYGGPSGTYEQYF
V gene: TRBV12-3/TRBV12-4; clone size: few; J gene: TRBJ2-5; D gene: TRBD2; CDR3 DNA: TGTGCCAGCAGTTTAGGGGGTAGCGGGGGATTCCAAGAGACCCAGTACTTC; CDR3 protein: CASSLGGSGGFQETQYF
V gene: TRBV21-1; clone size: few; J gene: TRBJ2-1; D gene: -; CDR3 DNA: TGTGCCAGCAACAAAGAGGTCCTAGCGCCCTACAATGAGCAGTTCTTC; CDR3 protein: CASNKEVLAPYNEQFF
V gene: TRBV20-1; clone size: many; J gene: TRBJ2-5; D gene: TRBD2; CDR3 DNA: TGCAGTGCTCCTCCAACTCGAGCGGGAGTCACAGAGACCCAGTACTTC; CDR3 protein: CSAPPTRAGVTETQYF
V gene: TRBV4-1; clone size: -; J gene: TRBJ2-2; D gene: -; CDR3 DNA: TGCGCCAGCAGCCAATACCAAAACGCGGGGGAGCTGTTTTTT; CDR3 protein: CASSQYQNAGELFF
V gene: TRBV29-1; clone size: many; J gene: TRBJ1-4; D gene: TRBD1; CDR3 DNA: TGCAGCGTTGCGGGACAGCATAATGAAAAACTGTTTTTT; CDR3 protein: CSVAGQHNEKLFF
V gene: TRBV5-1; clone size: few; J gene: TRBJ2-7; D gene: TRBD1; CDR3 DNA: TGCGCCAGCAGCGAACCGGGACAGGGACCCGAGCAGTACTTC; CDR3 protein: CASSEPGQGPEQYF
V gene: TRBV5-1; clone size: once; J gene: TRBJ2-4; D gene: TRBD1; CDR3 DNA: TGCGCCAGCAGCACGGGACAGTGGAACATTCAGTACTTC; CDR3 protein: CASSTGQWNIQYF
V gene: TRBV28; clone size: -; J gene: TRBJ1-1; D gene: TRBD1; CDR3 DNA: TGTGCCAGCACCCCCTCAGGGGGGACTGAAGCTTTCTTT; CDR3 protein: CASTPSGGTEAFF
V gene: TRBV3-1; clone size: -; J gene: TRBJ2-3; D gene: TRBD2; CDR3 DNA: TGTGCCAGCAGCCTCCGGACTAGCGGGGGCACGCAGTATTTT; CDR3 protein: CASSLRTSGGTQYF
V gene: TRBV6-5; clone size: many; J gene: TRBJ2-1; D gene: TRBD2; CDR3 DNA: TGTGCCAGCAGCCCTTCCCCTAGCGGGTATGAGCAGTTCTTC; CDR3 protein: CASSPSPSGYEQFF
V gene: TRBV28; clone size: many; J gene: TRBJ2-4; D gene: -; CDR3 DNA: TGTGCTTTGGGGGTCTCGGGCAAAAACATTCAGTACTTC; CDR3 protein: CALGVSGKNIQYF
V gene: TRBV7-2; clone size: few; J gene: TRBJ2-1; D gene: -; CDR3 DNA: TGTGCCAGCAGCACACCGGGACGTTTACCGTTCTTC; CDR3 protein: CASSTPGRLPFF
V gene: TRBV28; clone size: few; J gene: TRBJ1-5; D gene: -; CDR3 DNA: TGTGCCAGCAGCCCGACGTCCCCGTCCCAGCATTTT; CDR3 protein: CASSPTSPSQHF
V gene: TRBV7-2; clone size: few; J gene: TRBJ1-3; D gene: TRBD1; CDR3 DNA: TGTGCCGGGGGAAGGGACAGATCCGACCACTCTGGAAACACCATATATTTT; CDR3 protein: CAGGRDRSDHSGNTIYF
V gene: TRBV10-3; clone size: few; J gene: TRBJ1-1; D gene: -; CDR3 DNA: TGTGCCATCAGGGGACTCCGTACTGAAGCTTTCTTT; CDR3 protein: CAIRGLRTEAFF
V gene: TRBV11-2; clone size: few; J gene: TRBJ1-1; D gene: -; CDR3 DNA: TGTGCCGCCTGCGAGGAGCACACTGAAGCTTTCTTT; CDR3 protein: CAACEEHTEAFF
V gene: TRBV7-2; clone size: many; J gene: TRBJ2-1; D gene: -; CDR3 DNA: TGTGCCAGCAGACCGACCCGGGACCCACGGCAGTTCTTC; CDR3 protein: CASRPTRDPRQFF
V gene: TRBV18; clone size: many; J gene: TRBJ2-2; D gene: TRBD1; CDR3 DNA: TGTGCCAGCTCACGAGGACAGGGGACGAACGCCGGGGAGCTGTTTTTT; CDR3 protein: CASSRGQGTNAGELFF
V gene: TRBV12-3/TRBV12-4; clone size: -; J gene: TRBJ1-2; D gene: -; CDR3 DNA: TGTGCCAGCAGTCCGAACAGGGACCCCTATGGCTACACCTTC; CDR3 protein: CASSPNRDPYGYTF
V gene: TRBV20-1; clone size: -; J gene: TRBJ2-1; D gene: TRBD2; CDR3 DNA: TGCAGTGCTAGAGCCGGGACTAGCGACTACAATGAGCAGTTCTTC; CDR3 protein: CSARAGTSDYNEQFF